The clone carrying this T cell receptor beta chain was seen ten or more times. No antigen is known for it. Germline trimming cut 2 bases from V and 1 base from J; bases unmatched to any gene: 12. The V gene's germline CDR1 is SGHVS and CDR2 FQNEAQ. The CDR3 is 18 amino acids. The source of the sample is a study of breast tumors, draining lymph nodes, adjacent tissues. Study observations and caveats: Tumor repertoires ranked between lymph nodes and nontumor tissue in diversity, with V and J gene preferences. Compared with basal-like, luminal-like tumors shared significantly more repertoire with nontumor tissue. The data were judged consistent with most tumor T cells coming from lymph node and expanding in tumor. Data only fit, rather than demonstrated, lymph node origin of most tumor T cells.

TCRdb re-analysed the multiplex PCR reads in MiXCR, keeping a single row per CDR3 protein. This table has roughly 12,000 distinct CDR3 sequences, 53% appearing once. What was sequenced was breast tumor tissue. This clonotype was obtained from a female donor with breast cancer. Some clones in this sample may be carry-over from other donors' samples. V gene TRBV7-8 combines with J gene TRBJ2-3; 7 bases match TRBD2. CDR3 bases: TGTGCCAGCAGCTTAACTGGACTGGATCTAGCGGGCACAGATACGCAGTATTTT. It is translated as CASSLTGLDLAGTDTQYF.